The sequence of this T cell receptor beta chain was determined in a study of T cell repertoires in cytomegalovirus infection. CDR3 size: 13 residues. From germline, CDR1 is MNHNS and CDR2 SASEGT. The V end lost 2 bases, the J end lost 6 bases, and 9 bases lay between the germline ends. TCRdb itself ran the reads through MiXCR, one entry per CDR3 protein. The data show around 350,000 distinct CDR3 sequences, 15% to 20% seen once. Sequencing was performed on PBMCs. The receptor was isolated from a human donor in good health (CMV status not recorded). Some clones in this sample may be carry-over from other donors' samples. The chain uses TRBV6-1 and TRBJ2-3, with D perhaps matching TRBD2 (5 bases). The CDR3 reads CASSEWRSDTQYF. CDR3 nucleotide sequence: TGTGCCAGCAGTGAATGGAGGTCCGATACGCAGTATTTT.